These 26 T cell receptor beta chains were all obtained from the same sample, sequenced in a study of T and B cells in COVID-19 patients. Each TRB amplification used roughly 220-550 ng of genomic DNA from blood. BIOMED2 TRB-A/B primer pools were used in multiplex TRB PCR. MiXCR, applied by TCRdb to the multiplex PCR reads, yields one record per CDR3 protein. The sample carries several thousand distinct CDR3 sequences, around a fifth recorded once. Input material: blood. These receptors were obtained from a human donor with active COVID-19.

By its share, this clonotype is medium-sized. The V and J genes are TRBV6-2 or TRBV6-3 and TRBJ2-7; the D call may be TRBD1 or TRBD2 (5 bases each). The length of the CDR3 is 15 residues. The V end was cut by 0 bases, the J end by 3 bases, with 12 bases between. The germline CDR1 and CDR2 sequences are MNHEY and SVGEGT. CDR3 nucleotide sequence: TGTGCCAGCAGTTACTCGCACGGGGCTCTCTACGAGCAGTACTTC. Its translation: CASSYSHGALYEQYF.

Judged by abundance, this clonotype is medium-sized. The V gene is TRBV6-4, the J gene TRBJ2-2; 7 nucleotides match TRBD1. J gave up 2 bases and V 8 bases, and 8 bases lay outside the gene matches. Germline CDR1 and CDR2: MRHNA and SNTAGT. This CDR3 comprises 15 residues. DNA for the CDR3: TGTGCCAGCTCCCGACAGGGCGATAACACCGGGGAGCTGTTTTTT. Amino acids: CASSRQGDNTGELFF.

The rearrangement links TRBV4-3 to TRBJ2-2, with D perhaps matching TRBD1 or TRBD2 (5 bases each). Per the germline V gene, CDR1 is LGHNA and CDR2 is YSLEER. The V end lost 9 bases, the J end lost 7 bases, and 15 bases lay between the germline ends. The CDR3 contains 13 residues. The CDR3 nucleotides read TGCGCCAGTGCCGGGGCGGCGGTCGGGGAGCTGTTTTTT. This encodes CASAGAAVGELFF.

Sample share makes this clonotype medium-sized. This sequence joins TRBV27 and TRBJ2-5, with TRBD1 matching 12 bases. The CDR3 consists of 16 residues. Looked up from germline, CDR1 is MNHEY and CDR2 is SMNVEV (reference sequence). J was trimmed by 4 bases and V by 3 bases; bases with no gene match: 6. CDR3 coding DNA: TGTGCCAGCAGTTTGGACCGGGACAGGGGGCGAGAGACCCAGTACTTC. Its translation is CASSLDRDRGRETQYF.

This clonotype rates as large. The chain recombines TRBV11-3 with TRBJ2-6; D uncertain. V was cut by 3 bases and J by 0 bases, with 15 bases left in between. The CDR3 runs to 18 residues. Germline V CDR1 and CDR2: SGHNT, YENEEA. This CDR3 is CASSFPAVPSSGANVLTF. CDR3 DNA: TGTGCCAGCAGCTTTCCCGCCGTACCTAGCTCTGGGGCCAACGTCCTGACTTTC.

This chain links TRBV20-1 with TRBJ2-2; 9 bases match TRBD2. This CDR3 has 18 amino acids. Losses at the gene ends were 3 bases for V and 3 bases for J; bases not matched to a gene: 14. Germline-derived CDR1 and CDR2 are DFQATT and SNEGSKA (reference sequence). CDR3 amino acids: CSASMPSGGSSDTGELFF. DNA for the CDR3: TGCAGTGCTAGTATGCCCAGCGGGGGGTCATCGGACACCGGGGAGCTGTTTTTT.

The rearrangement links TRBV12-3 or TRBV12-4 to TRBJ1-2; no reliable D call. V gave up 6 bases and J gave up 0 bases, with 8 bases separating them. The CDR3 totals 13 residues. This CDR3 is CASRVGPNYGYTF. CDR3 in DNA: TGTGCCAGCAGAGTAGGACCTAACTATGGCTACACCTTC.

This clonotype is medium-sized within its sample. V gene TRBV5-5 combines with J gene TRBJ1-6; 10 nucleotides agree with TRBD1. The V and J ends lost 4 bases and 5 bases, in that order; junction bases with no gene match: 3. The CDR3 is 15 amino acids. The germline V gene encodes CDR1 SGHKS and CDR2 YYEKEE (reference sequence). As DNA, the CDR3 is TGTGCCAGCAGCCACGGGACAGGGGATAATTCACCCCTCCACTTT. Translation gives CASSHGTGDNSPLHF.

The V and J genes are TRBV7-2 and TRBJ2-5, with TRBD1 identical over 9 bases. J gave up 3 bases and V 1 base, and 9 bases lay outside the gene matches. Per the germline V gene, CDR1 is SGHTA and CDR2 is FQGNSA. CDR3 length equals 17 residues. The CDR3 sequence is CASSLGQGTGYEETQYF. CDR3 sequence (DNA): TGTGCCAGCAGCTTAGGCCAGGGGACAGGGTACGAAGAGACCCAGTACTTC.

The chain is built from TRBV11-2 and TRBJ2-2; D is unclear. Per germline, CDR1 SGHAT and CDR2 FQNNGV. There are 17 residues in the CDR3. Trimming shortened V by 3 bases and J by 1 base, and 15 bases separated the two germline ends. The CDR3 spells CASSFLGPLGNTGELFF. In nucleotides, the CDR3 is TGTGCCAGCAGCTTTCTAGGGCCCTTGGGGAACACCGGGGAGCTGTTTTTT.

In this sample, this clonotype turned up a few times. This chain connects TRBV6-2 or TRBV6-3 to TRBJ1-6; D call uncertain. Germline V gene lookup returns CDR1 MNHEY and CDR2 SVGEGT. Trimming took 8 bases from V and 0 from J, leaving 8 bases between them. The CDR3 is 14 amino acids. The CDR3 here is CASGRGSYNSPLHF. The CDR3 coding sequence is TGTGCCAGCGGCCGGGGCTCCTATAATTCACCCCTCCACTTT.

In this sample, this clonotype is large (0.1 to 1%). In DNA form, the CDR3 reads TGTGCCAGTAGTATAGATCGCAGCCCAAATGAGCAGTTCTTC. Amino acid sequence: CASSIDRSPNEQFF. The chain employs TRBV19 and TRBJ2-1; D not resolved. Germline V CDR1 and CDR2: LNHDA, SQIVND (reference sequence). V lost 0 bases and J lost 7, with 10 bases in between. The CDR3 runs 14 residues.

Within the sample, this clonotype is medium-sized. The chain carries TRBV19 and TRBJ1-1; TRBD1 might be the D (5 bases). The ends were cut back, 1 base at V and 5 bases at J, with 14 bases in the middle. CDR1 is LNHDA and CDR2 is SQIVND in the germline V gene (reference sequence). The CDR3 length is 15 residues. CDR3 in DNA: TGTGCCAGTAGTATAGTATCAGGGTTTGGGACTGAAGCTTTCTTT. Translating gives CASSIVSGFGTEAFF.

In its sample, this clonotype is medium-sized. V and J are TRBV6-6 and TRBJ2-7; D possibly corresponds to TRBD1 (5 bases). The ends were cut back, 8 bases at V and 0 bases at J, with 14 bases in the middle. CDR3 length: 14 residues. Germline V gene lookup returns CDR1 MNHNY and CDR2 SVGAGI (reference sequence). This chain's CDR3 is CASGSQTASYEQYF. The CDR3, as DNA: TGTGCCAGCGGGTCACAGACAGCCTCCTACGAGCAGTACTTC.

This clonotype is judged medium-sized (0.01 to 0.1%). This chain links TRBV19 with TRBJ2-5, with TRBD2 matching over 8 bases. The CDR3 is 13 residues long. In germline, CDR1 is LNHDA, CDR2 SQIVND (reference sequence). V gave up 6 bases and J gave up 6 bases; unmatched junction bases: 6. The DNA of the CDR3 is TGTGCCAGTAGCGGGACTAGTTCACAGACCCAGTACTTC. Translation gives CASSGTSSQTQYF. Looking up the rest from reference TRBV19 and TRBJ2-5 gives the full variable domain: DGGITQSPKYLFRKEGQNVTLSCEQNLNHDAMYWYRQDPGQGLRLIYYSQIVNDFQKGDIAEGYSVSREKKESFPLTVTSAQKNPTAFYLCASSGTSSQTQYFGPGTRLLVL.

This clonotype is judged medium-sized. The J gene is TRBJ2-7, the V gene TRBV5-4; TRBD1 or TRBD2 may be the D gene (6 bases each). V was pared by 0 bases and J by 6 bases, with 19 bases between. Germline lookup yields CDR1 SGHNT and CDR2 YYREEE (reference sequence). This CDR3 contains 16 residues. CDR3 loop: CASSLVNTGRLGEQYF. For the CDR3, the DNA is TGTGCCAGCAGCTTGGTGAATACAGGGAGGTTGGGCGAGCAGTACTTC.

The chain uses TRBV20-1 and TRBJ2-3, with D perhaps TRBD1 or TRBD2 (7 bases each). The CDR3 consists of 13 residues. V lost 6 bases and J lost 5, with 15 bases in between. Germline V gene data show CDR1 as DFQATT and CDR2 as SNEGSKA (reference sequence). The CDR3 DNA reads TGCAGTGCGAGAAGCGGGACAGTAGATACGCAGTATTTT. Its translation: CSARSGTVDTQYF.

Within the sample, this clonotype is medium-sized. The V call is TRBV29-1, the J call TRBJ1-1; the D gene is possibly TRBD1 (6 bases). Trimming shortened V by 1 base and J by 1 base, and 7 bases separated the two germline ends. The germline V gene has CDR1 SQVTM and CDR2 ANQGSEA. The CDR3 contains 13 residues. The CDR3 loop is CSVEAQGNTEAFF. CDR3 nucleotides: TGCAGCGTTGAAGCACAGGGGAACACTGAAGCTTTCTTT.

Sample share makes this clonotype medium-sized. The chain links TRBV19 to TRBJ2-7; TRBD2 agrees at 10 bases. This CDR3 region has 18 residues. Unmatched junction bases numbered 16, after V lost 5 bases and J lost 3 bases. The germline CDR1 and CDR2 sequences are LNHDA and SQIVND (reference sequence). The CDR3 bases are TGTGCCAGTAGTGCCCAACCTAGCGGGAGTGAACGGTACTACGAGCAGTACTTC. Protein: CASSAQPSGSERYYEQYF.

This chain uses TRBV18 with TRBJ1-1, with 8 bases matching TRBD1. Germline CDR1 KGHSH, CDR2 LQKENI. The CDR3 spans 14 residues. V lost 3 bases, J lost 1 base, and 1 base stayed unmatched. The chain's CDR3 is CASSPGQGNTEAFF. The DNA for the CDR3 is TGTGCCAGCTCACCTGGACAGGGGAACACTGAAGCTTTCTTT.

This clonotype is labeled as medium-sized. The chain uses TRBV6-5 and TRBJ2-1; D is uncertain. Trimming cost V 5 bases and J 8 bases, with 13 bases left between them. CDR1 MNHEY and CDR2 SVGAGI come from the germline V gene. This CDR3 comprises 13 residues. In DNA form, the CDR3 reads TGTGCCAGCAGTGAAACTCCCGGGCATGAGCAGTTCTTC. This translates into CASSETPGHEQFF.

By its share, this clonotype is medium-sized. The J gene is TRBJ1-2, the V gene TRBV19; possibly TRBD1 for D (6 bases). V shed 3 bases and J shed 6 bases, with 20 bases lying between them. The CDR3 spans 16 residues. In germline, CDR1 is LNHDA, CDR2 SQIVND (reference sequence). The CDR3 nucleotides are TGTGCCAGTAGTATTACTCCGGGGGCAGCGCCTAATGGCTACACCTTC. This translates into CASSITPGAAPNGYTF.

The rearrangement links TRBV19 to TRBJ2-5, with 8 bases identical to TRBD2. This CDR3 is built from 15 residues. Germline V CDR1 and CDR2: LNHDA, SQIVND (reference sequence). V was clipped by 3 bases and J by 6 bases; unmatched bases: 9. DNA of the CDR3: TGTGCCAGTAGTATTTCCGGGACTAGTTCACAGACCCAGTACTTC. As protein: CASSISGTSSQTQYF.

In its sample, this clonotype ranks as medium-sized. This chain connects TRBV27 to TRBJ1-6, with 9 bases that match TRBD1. The CDR3 runs 14 residues. After removal of 6 bases from V and 6 bases from J, the junction contained 3 bases not matched to a gene. The germline CDR1 and CDR2 sequences are MNHEY and SMNVEV (reference sequence). In DNA, the CDR3 is TGTGCCAGCAGCTTACAGGGGGCTAATTCACCCCTCCACTTT. Protein sequence: CASSLQGANSPLHF.

This clonotype is judged medium-sized. This chain uses TRBV6-5 with TRBJ2-7; D is uncertain. The germline CDR1 and CDR2 sequences are MNHEY and SVGAGI. The CDR3 runs 11 residues. Trimming shortened V by 7 bases and J by 6 bases, and 10 bases separated the two germline ends. This chain's CDR3 is CASTGGFEQYF. CDR3 DNA sequence: TGTGCCAGCACCGGCGGTTTCGAGCAGTACTTC.

This clonotype is medium-sized (0.01 to 0.1%) in the sample. The chain has TRBV6-2 or TRBV6-3 and TRBJ2-2; D gene unclear. The CDR3 is 14 amino acids. The V end lost 3 bases, the J end lost 7 bases, and 12 bases lay between the germline ends. Germline CDR1 MNHEY, CDR2 SVGEGT. The CDR3 sequence: CASSYRPGHGELFF. In DNA, the CDR3 is TGTGCCAGCAGTTATCGCCCGGGCCACGGGGAGCTGTTTTTT.